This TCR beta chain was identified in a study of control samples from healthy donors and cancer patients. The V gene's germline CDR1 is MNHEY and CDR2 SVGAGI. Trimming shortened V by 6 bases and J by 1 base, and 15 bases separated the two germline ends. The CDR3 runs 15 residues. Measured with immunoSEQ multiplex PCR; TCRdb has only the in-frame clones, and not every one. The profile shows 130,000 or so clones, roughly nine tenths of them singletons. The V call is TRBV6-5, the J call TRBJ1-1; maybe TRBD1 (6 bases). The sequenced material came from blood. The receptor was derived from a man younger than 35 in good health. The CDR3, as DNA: TGTGCCAGCAGCCCCTCCCAGGGGTGGAACACTGAAGCTTTCTTT. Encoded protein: CASSPSQGWNTEAFF.